One sample yielded the 16 T cell receptor beta chains listed below, sequenced in a study of CD4 T cells in relation to SARS-CoV-2 and coronaviruses. For these receptors, no antigen is known. Produced via immunoSEQ multiplex PCR; TCRdb's table is partial and in-frame only. The sample contains approximately 20,000 clones, around two thirds of which appear only once. The unexposed donors gave CD4+ T cells in about 2011-2019, prior to COVID-19. CD4+ T cells were isolated from the cells after roughly 11 days of culture. The specimen was CD4+ T cells from PBMCs, cultured in vitro. All receptors come from a human donor in good health.

The chain employs TRBV19 and TRBJ1-4; no clear D. The germline gives CDR1 LNHDA, CDR2 SQIVND (reference sequence). With 3 bases removed from V and 0 bases from J, the gap between germline ends came to 5 bases. The CDR3 length is 14 residues. CDR3 in DNA: TGTGCCAGTAGTATCTCGGCAACTAATGAAAAACTGTTTTTT. Translating it yields CASSISATNEKLFF.

This sequence joins TRBV24-1 and TRBJ1-1, with a possible D match to TRBD1 (6 bases). Germline V gene lookup returns CDR1 KGHDR and CDR2 SFDVKD. CDR3 length equals 13 residues. V was cut by 6 bases and J by 2 bases, with 9 bases left in between. This chain's CDR3 is CATSSGTNTEAFF. The CDR3 region has the DNA TGTGCCACCAGTTCCGGGACAAACACTGAAGCTTTCTTT.

The chain has TRBV7-8 and TRBJ1-4; D is unclear. Trimming stripped 5 bases from V and 8 bases from J, with 9 bases between. The CDR3 runs 12 residues. Germline V CDR1 and CDR2: SGHVS, FQNEAQ. CDR3 nucleotide sequence: TGTGCCAGCAGCGGACCGAACGAAAAACTGTTTTTT. This gives the protein CASSGPNEKLFF.

The chain couples TRBV28 to TRBJ2-7; 12 bases map to TRBD2. Germline lookup yields CDR1 MDHEN and CDR2 SYDVKM. This CDR3 comprises 16 residues. Losses at the gene ends were 5 bases for V and 5 bases for J; bases not matched to a gene: 10. The CDR3 spells CASSDRLAGAFNEQYF. The DNA for the CDR3 is TGTGCCAGCAGTGACCGACTAGCGGGAGCCTTCAACGAGCAGTACTTC. The complete variable domain, with remaining parts taken from reference TRBV28 and TRBJ2-7, reads DVKVTQSSRYLVKRTGEKVFLECVQDMDHENMFWYRQDPGLGLRLIYFSYDVKMKEKGDIPEGYSVSREKKERFSLILESASTNQTSMYLCASSDRLAGAFNEQYFGPGTRLTVT.

In DNA form, the CDR3 reads TGTGCCAGCAGCCAAGATGCACGGGTGACTTTCTTT. This codes for CASSQDARVTFF. This chain joins TRBV4-2 and TRBJ1-1; D is ambiguous. CDR3 size: 12 residues. The ends were cut back, 0 bases at V and 12 bases at J, with 11 bases in the middle. Germline values: CDR1 LGHNA, CDR2 YNFKEQ.

V and J are TRBV2 and TRBJ1-5; the D gene is possibly TRBD1 (6 bases). The CDR3 has 14 amino acids. Germline V gene lookup returns CDR1 SNHLY and CDR2 FYNNEI. V was clipped by 6 bases and J by 3 bases, with 12 bases between them. CDR3 coding DNA: TGTGCCAGCAGACCGACAGGTCCCAATCAGCCCCAGCATTTT. Translating it yields CASRPTGPNQPQHF.

This sequence joins TRBV6-5 and TRBJ1-6, with 8 nucleotides matching TRBD1. Germline V gene data show CDR1 as MNHEY and CDR2 as SVGAGI. V dropped 7 bases and J dropped 3; count of bases not matched to a gene: 5. The CDR3 totals 15 residues. The DNA of the CDR3 is TGTGCCAGCAACGCTGGACAGGGCTATAATTCACCCCTCCACTTT. This codes for CASNAGQGYNSPLHF.

The chain employs TRBV18 and TRBJ2-2, with 7 bases that match TRBD2. Trimming at V came to 3 bases and at J to 5 bases, leaving 9 bases not matched to a gene. Per germline, CDR1 KGHSH and CDR2 LQKENI. The CDR3 has 16 amino acids. Here the CDR3 reads CASSPNEGGRTGELFF. The CDR3 region has the DNA TGTGCCAGCTCACCCAACGAGGGAGGGCGGACCGGGGAGCTGTTTTTT.

The rearrangement links TRBV6-1 to TRBJ2-5; perhaps TRBD1 as D (5 bases). CDR1 and CDR2 (germline): MNHNS, SASEGT. V was clipped by 0 bases and J by 4 bases, with 6 bases between them. The CDR3 loop spans 13 amino acids. This chain's CDR3 is CASSEAGVETQYF. In DNA form, the CDR3 reads TGTGCCAGCAGTGAAGCAGGGGTAGAGACCCAGTACTTC.

This sequence joins TRBV2 and TRBJ1-2, with D uncertain. Germline V gives CDR1 SNHLY, CDR2 FYNNEI. There are 13 residues in the CDR3. The CDR3, as DNA: TGTGCGCGCCGGATGGCCGCTAACTATGGCTACACCTTC. Protein sequence: CARRMAANYGYTF.

The chain couples TRBV3-1 (or the pseudogene TRBV3-2) to TRBJ1-3; perhaps TRBD1 as D (5 bases). The CDR3 runs 13 residues. Trimming removed 3 bases from V and 7 bases from J, with 10 bases in between. Per germline, CDR1 LGHDT and CDR2 YNNKEL (reference sequence). The CDR3 sequence: CASSQGLVNTIYF. The CDR3 DNA follows: TGTGCCAGCAGCCAGGGACTTGTTAACACCATATATTTT.

V and J are TRBV5-1 and TRBJ1-2, with TRBD1 matching over 7 bases. Per germline, CDR1 SGHRS and CDR2 YFSETQ. Trimming cost V 3 bases and J 3 bases; bases outside gene matches: 8. The CDR3 extends over 15 amino acids. The CDR3 DNA follows: TGCGCCAGCAGCTCGGGACAGCCCGGGGACTATGGCTACACCTTC. Amino acids: CASSSGQPGDYGYTF. The variable domain in full, completed from reference TRBV5-1 and TRBJ1-2, reads KAGVTQTPRYLIKTRGQQVTLSCSPISGHRSVSWYQQTPGQGLQFLFEYFSETQRNKGNFPGRFSGRQFSNSRSEMNVSTLELGDSALYLCASSSGQPGDYGYTFGSGTRLTVV.

V and J are TRBV23-1 and TRBJ2-7; D perhaps matches TRBD2 (7 bases). TRBV23-1 is an ORF for which the function is uncertain. V was pared by 7 bases and J by 5 bases, with 18 bases between. The CDR3 covers 14 residues. This CDR3 is CASTTGSGNHEQYF. CDR3 bases: TGCGCCAGCACCACAGGGAGCGGGAACCACGAGCAGTACTTC.

This clone was seen only a few times. This chain links TRBV6-2 or TRBV6-3 with TRBJ1-1; no definite D call. From germline, CDR1 is MNHEY and CDR2 SVGEGT. V lost 2 bases and J lost 4, with 14 bases in between. The CDR3 has 15 amino acids. The CDR3 spells CASSYDEFPVTEAFF. CDR3 nucleotide sequence: TGTGCCAGCAGTTACGATGAGTTTCCCGTCACTGAAGCTTTCTTT.

The CDR3 loop is CATSDRSGTPGVKFF. The CDR3 DNA follows: TGTGCCACCAGTGATCGTTCCGGGACGCCCGGTGTGAAGTTCTTC. The chain employs TRBV24-1 and TRBJ2-1; tentatively, D is TRBD1 or TRBD2 (5 bases each). Trimming stripped 3 bases from V and 14 bases from J, with 22 bases between. CDR1 is KGHDR, CDR2 SFDVKD, per germline. The length of the CDR3 is 15 residues.

This chain links TRBV28 with TRBJ2-7, with D perhaps given as TRBD1 or TRBD2 (5 bases each). This CDR3 spans 14 amino acids. The V and J ends lost 3 bases and 5 bases respectively, with 14 bases between them. CDR1 and CDR2 from the germline V gene are MDHEN and SYDVKM. CDR3 residues: CASSLGVPAHEQYF. The CDR3 DNA sequence: TGTGCCAGCAGTTTGGGGGTGCCGGCCCACGAGCAGTACTTC.